This is a list of T cell receptor beta chains from one sample in a study of tumor and adjacent non-tumor tissue in lung cancer. TCRdb re-called the multiplex PCR reads through MiXCR, storing one row per CDR3 protein. The sample has 85,000 or so distinct CDR3 sequences; 76% are singletons. Input material: distant non-tumor lung tissue. These receptor sequences come from a woman aged 50 to 65 with non-small cell lung cancer. The CDR3 runs from the conserved cysteine through the conserved F or W. Each record gives: J gene, V gene, clone size, D gene, CDR3 DNA, CDR3 protein. A D gene is named only where the DNA matches it firmly. The listing skips clone size in some rows; elsewhere it reads once, few, many or a size class.

j_gene: TRBJ1-1; v_gene: TRBV6-1; abundance: .; d_gene: TRBD1; CDR3nt: TGTATCAGCAGCACAGGGGGGATCACTGAAGCTTTCTTT; CDR3aa: CISSTGGITEAFF
j_gene: TRBJ2-7; v_gene: TRBV11-2; abundance: .; d_gene: TRBD1; CDR3nt: TGCGCCAGCAGCACCGGGACAGGGCGCACCTACGAGCAGTGGTTC; CDR3aa: CASSTGTGRTYEQWF
j_gene: TRBJ2-2; v_gene: TRBV20-1; abundance: .; d_gene: .; CDR3nt: TGCAGCGCCCCGGGGCGGAACACCGGGGAGCTGTTATTT; CDR3aa: CSAPGRNTGELLF
j_gene: TRBJ2-6; v_gene: TRBV19; abundance: .; d_gene: .; CDR3nt: TGTGCCAGTGGTGGGGCCTCACGCTCTGGGGCCAACGTCCTGACTTTC; CDR3aa: CASGGASRSGANVLTF
j_gene: TRBJ1-6; v_gene: TRBV6-1; abundance: .; d_gene: TRBD1; CDR3nt: TGTGCCAGATGTGAAGAGACAGGGGAATCACCCCTCCACTTT; CDR3aa: CARCEETGESPLHF
j_gene: TRBJ2-7; v_gene: TRBV6-5; abundance: .; d_gene: TRBD2; CDR3nt: TGTGCCAGCAGTTACCGCGGGCTAGCGGGAGACGAGCAATGCTTC; CDR3aa: CASSYRGLAGDEQCF
j_gene: TRBJ1-5; v_gene: TRBV6-1; abundance: .; d_gene: .; CDR3nt: TGTGCCAGCAGGGAGATAGGGAAGGGGCAGCCCCAGCATTTT; CDR3aa: CASREIGKGQPQHF
j_gene: TRBJ2-7; v_gene: TRBV29-1; abundance: once; d_gene: .; CDR3nt: TGCAGCATTACAGGGACAAGCCCCTACGAGCAATACTTC; CDR3aa: CSITGTSPYEQYF
j_gene: TRBJ2-3; v_gene: TRBV7-9; abundance: .; d_gene: TRBD2; CDR3nt: TGTGCCAGCAGTCCTGGGCTAGCGGGAGTAGGTACGCAGTATTTT; CDR3aa: CASSPGLAGVGTQYF
j_gene: TRBJ2-1; v_gene: TRBV11-1; abundance: .; d_gene: .; CDR3nt: TGTGCCAGCAGCCCTATCGGGACGAAGGACAATGAGCAGTTCTTC; CDR3aa: CASSPIGTKDNEQFF
j_gene: TRBJ1-2; v_gene: TRBV6-5; abundance: .; d_gene: .; CDR3nt: TGTGCCCCCCTCCTTTCGGGGGCAGGAGCTAACTATGGCTACACCTTC; CDR3aa: CAPLLSGAGANYGYTF
j_gene: TRBJ2-1; v_gene: TRBV6-2/TRBV6-3; abundance: .; d_gene: .; CDR3nt: TGTGCCAGCAGTTTAGTCCATTACAATGAGCACTTCTTC; CDR3aa: CASSLVHYNEHFF
j_gene: TRBJ2-5; v_gene: TRBV6-2/TRBV6-3; abundance: .; d_gene: .; CDR3nt: TGCGCCAGCAGCTGCTCCGTAGCGCCAGGGGAGACCCAGTACTTC; CDR3aa: CASSCSVAPGETQYF
j_gene: TRBJ2-7; v_gene: TRBV11-2; abundance: .; d_gene: .; CDR3nt: TGTGTCAACAGCTTAAGCGATGGGGAGCAGTACTTC; CDR3aa: CVNSLSDGEQYF
j_gene: TRBJ1-2; v_gene: TRBV12-3/TRBV12-4; abundance: .; d_gene: TRBD1; CDR3nt: TGTGCCAGCATATTTCCAGAAGGACAGGGGGCGGACTATGGCTACACCTTC; CDR3aa: CASIFPEGQGADYGYTF
j_gene: TRBJ2-1; v_gene: TRBV29-1; abundance: many; d_gene: TRBD2; CDR3nt: TGCAGCGTTGAACAGGGACTAGCGAGTCTGTTCTTC; CDR3aa: CSVEQGLASLFF
j_gene: TRBJ2-2; v_gene: TRBV4-1; abundance: .; d_gene: .; CDR3nt: TGCGCCAGCAGTCAAGAAGGAACGGGAACTAAAACCAGGGAGCTGTTTTTT; CDR3aa: CASSQEGTGTKTRELFF
j_gene: TRBJ2-5; v_gene: TRBV29-1; abundance: .; d_gene: .; CDR3nt: TGCAACGTTCGCGGGGAAGCTAAAGAGGAGACCCAGTACTTC; CDR3aa: CNVRGEAKEETQYF
j_gene: TRBJ2-1; v_gene: TRBV20-1; abundance: .; d_gene: TRBD2; CDR3nt: TGCAGTGCTAGAGATAGCGGGGGGAGGGATGAGCACTTCTTC; CDR3aa: CSARDSGGRDEHFF